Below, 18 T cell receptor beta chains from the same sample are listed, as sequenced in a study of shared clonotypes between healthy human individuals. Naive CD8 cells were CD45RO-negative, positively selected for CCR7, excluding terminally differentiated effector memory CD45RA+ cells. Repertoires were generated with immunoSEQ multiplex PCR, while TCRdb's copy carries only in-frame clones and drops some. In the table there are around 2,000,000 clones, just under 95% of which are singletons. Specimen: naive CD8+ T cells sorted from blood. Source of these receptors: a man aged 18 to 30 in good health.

CDR3 in DNA: TGTGCCAGCAGCTTAGGCGTAACAGGGAACATTCAGTACTTC. It specifies CASSLGVTGNIQYF. The rearrangement uses TRBV13 and TRBJ2-4; D perhaps matches TRBD1 (6 bases). This CDR3 has 14 amino acids. Germline CDR1 and CDR2: PRHDT and FYEKMQ (reference sequence). V lost 0 bases, J lost 7 bases, and 10 bases lay in between.

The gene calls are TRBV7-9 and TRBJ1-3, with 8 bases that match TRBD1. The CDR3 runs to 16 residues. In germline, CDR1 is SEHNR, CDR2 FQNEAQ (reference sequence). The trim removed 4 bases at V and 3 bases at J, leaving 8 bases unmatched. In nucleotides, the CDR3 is TGTGCCAGCAGCTCATGGACAGGGAAAGGTGGAAACACCATATATTTT. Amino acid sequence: CASSSWTGKGGNTIYF.

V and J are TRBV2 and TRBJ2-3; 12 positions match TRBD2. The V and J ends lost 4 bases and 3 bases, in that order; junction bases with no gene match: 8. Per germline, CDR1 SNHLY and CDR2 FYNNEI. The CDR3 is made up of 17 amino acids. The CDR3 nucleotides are TGTGCCAGCAGTGTGACTAGCGGGAGTTTCGGAACAGATACGCAGTATTTT. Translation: CASSVTSGSFGTDTQYF.

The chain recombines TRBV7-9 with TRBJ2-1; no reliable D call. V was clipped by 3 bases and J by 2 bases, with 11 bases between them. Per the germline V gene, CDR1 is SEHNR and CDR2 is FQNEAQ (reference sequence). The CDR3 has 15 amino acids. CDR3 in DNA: TGTGCCAGCAGCTTTAATTTGGGCGCCTACAATGAGCAGTTCTTC. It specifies CASSFNLGAYNEQFF. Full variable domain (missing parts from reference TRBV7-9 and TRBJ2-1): DTGVSQNPRHKITKRGQNVTFRCDPISEHNRLYWYRQTLGQGPEFLTYFQNEAQLEKSRLLSDRFSAERPKGSFSTLEIQRTEQGDSAMYLCASSFNLGAYNEQFFGPGTRLTVL.

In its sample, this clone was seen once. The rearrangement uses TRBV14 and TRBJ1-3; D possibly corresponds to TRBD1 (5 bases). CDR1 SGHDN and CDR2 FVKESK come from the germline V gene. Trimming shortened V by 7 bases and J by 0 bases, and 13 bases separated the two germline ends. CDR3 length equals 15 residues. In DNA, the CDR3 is TGTGCCAGCACGAAGACAGCGTTCTCTGGAAACACCATATATTTT. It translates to CASTKTAFSGNTIYF.

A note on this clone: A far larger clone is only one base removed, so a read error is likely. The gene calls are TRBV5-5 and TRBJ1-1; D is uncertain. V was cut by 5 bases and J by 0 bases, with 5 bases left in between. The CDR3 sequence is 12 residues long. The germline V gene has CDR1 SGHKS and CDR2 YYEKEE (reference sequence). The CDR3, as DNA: TGTGCCAGCAGTACCCTGAACACTGAAGCTTTCTTT. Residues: CASSTLNTEAFF.

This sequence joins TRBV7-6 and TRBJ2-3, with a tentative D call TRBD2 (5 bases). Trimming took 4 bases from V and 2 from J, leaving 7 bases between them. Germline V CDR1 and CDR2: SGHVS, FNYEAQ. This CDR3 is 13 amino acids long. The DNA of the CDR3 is TGTGCCAGCAGCTCGGACTTCACAGATACGCAGTATTTT. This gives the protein CASSSDFTDTQYF.

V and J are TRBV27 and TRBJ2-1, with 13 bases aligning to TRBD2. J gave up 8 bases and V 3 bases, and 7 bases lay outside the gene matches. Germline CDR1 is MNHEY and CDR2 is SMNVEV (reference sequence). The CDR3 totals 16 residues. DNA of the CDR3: TGTGCCAGCAGTTTTTCGACTAGCGGGAGGTTCGATGAGCAGTTCTTC. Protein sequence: CASSFSTSGRFDEQFF.

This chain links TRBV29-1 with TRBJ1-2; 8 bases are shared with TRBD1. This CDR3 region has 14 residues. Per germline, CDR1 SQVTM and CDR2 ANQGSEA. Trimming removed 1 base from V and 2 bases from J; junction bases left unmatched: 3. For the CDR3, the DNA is TGCAGCGTTGAAGCGAGGACAGGGAACTATGGCTACACCTTC. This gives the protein CSVEARTGNYGYTF.

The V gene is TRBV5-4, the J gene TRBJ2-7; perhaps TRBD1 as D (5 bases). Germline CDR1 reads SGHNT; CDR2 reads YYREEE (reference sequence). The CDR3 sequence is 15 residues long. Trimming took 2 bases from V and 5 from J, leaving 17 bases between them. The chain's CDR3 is CASSFRQRPFHEQYF. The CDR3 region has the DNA TGTGCCAGCAGCTTCCGACAGCGACCCTTCCACGAGCAGTACTTC.

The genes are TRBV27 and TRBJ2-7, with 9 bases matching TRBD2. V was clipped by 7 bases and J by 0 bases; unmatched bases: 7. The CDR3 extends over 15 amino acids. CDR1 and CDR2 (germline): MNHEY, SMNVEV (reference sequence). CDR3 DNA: TGTGCCAGCACTCCTAGCGGGAAACCCTCCTACGAGCAGTACTTC. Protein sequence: CASTPSGKPSYEQYF.

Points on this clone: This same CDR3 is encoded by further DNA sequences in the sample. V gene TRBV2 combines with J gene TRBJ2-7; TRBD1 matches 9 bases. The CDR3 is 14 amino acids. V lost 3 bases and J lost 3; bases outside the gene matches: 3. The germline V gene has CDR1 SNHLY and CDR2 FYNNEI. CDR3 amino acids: CASSEGQGGYEQYF. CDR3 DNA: TGTGCCAGCAGTGAGGGACAGGGAGGCTACGAGCAGTACTTC.

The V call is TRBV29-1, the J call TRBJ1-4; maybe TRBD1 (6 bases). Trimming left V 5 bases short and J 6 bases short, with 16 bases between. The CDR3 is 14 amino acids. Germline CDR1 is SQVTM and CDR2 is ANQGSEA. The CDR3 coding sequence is TGCAGCGTTTCCTGGACAGTGGATCATGAAAAACTGTTTTTT. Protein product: CSVSWTVDHEKLFF.

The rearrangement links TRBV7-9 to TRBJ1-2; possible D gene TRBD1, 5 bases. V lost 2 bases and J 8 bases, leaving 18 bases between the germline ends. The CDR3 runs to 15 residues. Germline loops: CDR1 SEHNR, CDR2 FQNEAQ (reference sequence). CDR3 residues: CASSLSGLINGGYTF. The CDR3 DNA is TGTGCCAGCAGCTTATCGGGACTTATTAATGGGGGCTACACCTTC.

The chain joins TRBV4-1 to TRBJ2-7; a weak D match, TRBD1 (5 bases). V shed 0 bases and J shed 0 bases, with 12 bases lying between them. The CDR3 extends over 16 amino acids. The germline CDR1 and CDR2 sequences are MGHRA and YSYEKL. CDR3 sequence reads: CASSQDYAGSSYEQYF. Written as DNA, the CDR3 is TGCGCCAGCAGCCAAGATTACGCAGGGTCCTCCTACGAGCAGTACTTC.

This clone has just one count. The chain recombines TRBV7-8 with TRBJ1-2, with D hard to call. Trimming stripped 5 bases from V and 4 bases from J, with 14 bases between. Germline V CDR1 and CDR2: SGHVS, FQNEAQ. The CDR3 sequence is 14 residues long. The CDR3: CASSAAGEPYGYTF. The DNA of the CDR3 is TGTGCCAGCAGCGCCGCCGGGGAGCCCTATGGCTACACCTTC.

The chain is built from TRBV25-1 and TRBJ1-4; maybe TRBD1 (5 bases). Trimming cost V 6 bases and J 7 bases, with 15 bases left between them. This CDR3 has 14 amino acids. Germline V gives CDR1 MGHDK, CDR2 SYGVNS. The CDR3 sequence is CASRQALGAEKLFF. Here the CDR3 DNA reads TGTGCCAGCAGACAGGCGCTCGGGGCTGAAAAACTGTTTTTT.

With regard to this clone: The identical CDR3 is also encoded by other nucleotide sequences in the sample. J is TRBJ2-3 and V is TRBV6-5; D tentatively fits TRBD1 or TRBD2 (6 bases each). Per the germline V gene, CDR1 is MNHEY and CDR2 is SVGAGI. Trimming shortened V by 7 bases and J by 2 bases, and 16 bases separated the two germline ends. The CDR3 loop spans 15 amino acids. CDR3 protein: CASTPTGALTDTQYF. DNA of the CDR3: TGTGCCAGCACCCCGACGGGGGCCCTCACAGATACGCAGTATTTT.